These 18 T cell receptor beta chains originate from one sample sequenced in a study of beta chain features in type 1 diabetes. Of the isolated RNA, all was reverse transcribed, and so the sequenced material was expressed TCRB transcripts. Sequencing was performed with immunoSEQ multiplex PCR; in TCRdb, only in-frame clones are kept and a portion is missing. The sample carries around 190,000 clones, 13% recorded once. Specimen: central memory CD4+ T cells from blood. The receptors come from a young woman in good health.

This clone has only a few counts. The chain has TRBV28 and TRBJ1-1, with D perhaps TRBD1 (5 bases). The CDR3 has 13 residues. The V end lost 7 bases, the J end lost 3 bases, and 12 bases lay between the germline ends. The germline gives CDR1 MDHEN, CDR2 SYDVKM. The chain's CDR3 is CASNWGGDTEAFF. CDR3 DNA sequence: TGTGCCAGCAATTGGGGGGGGGACACTGAAGCTTTCTTT.

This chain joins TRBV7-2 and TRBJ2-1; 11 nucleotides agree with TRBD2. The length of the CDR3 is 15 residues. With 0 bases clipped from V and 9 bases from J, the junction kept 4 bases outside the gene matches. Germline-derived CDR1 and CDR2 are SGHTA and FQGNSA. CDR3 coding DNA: TGTGCCAGCAGCTTAGCGGCTAGCGGGAGGATTGAGCAGTTCTTC. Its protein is CASSLAASGRIEQFF.

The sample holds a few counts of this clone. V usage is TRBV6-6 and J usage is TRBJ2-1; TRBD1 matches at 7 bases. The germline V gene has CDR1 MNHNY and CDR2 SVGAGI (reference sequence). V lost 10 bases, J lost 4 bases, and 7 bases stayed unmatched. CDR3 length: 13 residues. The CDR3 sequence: CATRQGSYNEQFF. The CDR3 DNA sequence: TGTGCCACACGACAGGGCTCATACAATGAGCAGTTCTTC.

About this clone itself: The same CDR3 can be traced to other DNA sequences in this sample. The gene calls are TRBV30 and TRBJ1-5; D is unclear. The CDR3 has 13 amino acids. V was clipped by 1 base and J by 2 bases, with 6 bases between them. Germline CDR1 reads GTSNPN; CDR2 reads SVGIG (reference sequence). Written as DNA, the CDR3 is TGTGCCTGGAGTGGCCGGGGCAATCAGCCCCAGCATTTT. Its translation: CAWSGRGNQPQHF.

The CDR3 here is CASSVAVMNTEAFF. CDR3 nucleotide sequence: TGTGCCAGCAGCGTAGCTGTTATGAACACTGAAGCTTTCTTT. The genes are TRBV9 and TRBJ1-1, with D hard to call. The CDR3 runs 14 residues. Germline V gene lookup returns CDR1 SGDLS and CDR2 YYNGEE. The V end lost 0 bases, the J end lost 0 bases, and 6 bases lay between the germline ends.

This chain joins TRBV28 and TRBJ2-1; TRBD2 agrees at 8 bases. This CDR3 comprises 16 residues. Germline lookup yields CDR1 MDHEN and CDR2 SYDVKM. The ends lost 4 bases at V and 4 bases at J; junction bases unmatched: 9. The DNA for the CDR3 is TGTGCCAGCAGTTCTCCGGCGGGAGGAAGGTACAATGAGCAGTTCTTC. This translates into CASSSPAGGRYNEQFF.

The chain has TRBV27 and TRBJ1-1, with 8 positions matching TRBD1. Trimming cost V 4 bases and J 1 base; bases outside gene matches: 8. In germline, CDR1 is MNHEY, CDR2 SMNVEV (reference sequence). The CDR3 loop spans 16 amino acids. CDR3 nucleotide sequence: TGTGCCAGCAGTTCCGGACAGGGAAGGGGGAACACTGAAGCTTTCTTT. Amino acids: CASSSGQGRGNTEAFF.

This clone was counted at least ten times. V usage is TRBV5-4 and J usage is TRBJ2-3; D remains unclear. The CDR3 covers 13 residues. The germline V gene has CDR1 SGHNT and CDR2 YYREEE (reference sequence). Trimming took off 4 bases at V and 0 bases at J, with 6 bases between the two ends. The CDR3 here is CASSTWSTDTQYF. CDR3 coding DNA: TGTGCCAGCAGCACTTGGAGCACAGATACGCAGTATTTT.

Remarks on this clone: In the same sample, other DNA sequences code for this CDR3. CDR3 sequence reads: CASSLAGSNYGYTF. The DNA of the CDR3 is TGTGCCAGCAGCTTAGCCGGTTCTAACTATGGCTACACCTTC. The chain combines TRBV7-9 with TRBJ1-2; D remains ambiguous. The germline V gene encodes CDR1 SEHNR and CDR2 FQNEAQ (reference sequence). This CDR3 contains 14 residues. V lost 0 bases and J 0 bases, leaving 5 bases between the germline ends.

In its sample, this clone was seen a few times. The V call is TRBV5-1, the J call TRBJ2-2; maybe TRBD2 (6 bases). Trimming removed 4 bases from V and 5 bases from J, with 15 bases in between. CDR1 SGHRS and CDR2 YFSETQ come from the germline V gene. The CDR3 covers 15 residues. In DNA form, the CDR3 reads TGCGCCAGCAGCGCTAGCGCCTCAGAAACCGGGGAGCTGTTTTTT. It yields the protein CASSASASETGELFF.

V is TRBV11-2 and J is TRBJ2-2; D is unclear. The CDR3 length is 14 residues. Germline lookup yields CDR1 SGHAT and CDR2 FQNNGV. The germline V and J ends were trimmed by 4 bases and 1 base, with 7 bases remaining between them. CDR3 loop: CASSSTWNTGELFF. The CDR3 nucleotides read TGTGCCAGCAGCTCAACATGGAACACCGGGGAGCTGTTTTTT.

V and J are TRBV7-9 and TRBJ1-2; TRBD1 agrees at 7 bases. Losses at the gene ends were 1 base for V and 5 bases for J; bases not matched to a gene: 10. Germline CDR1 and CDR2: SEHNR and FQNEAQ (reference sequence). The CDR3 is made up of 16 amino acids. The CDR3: CASSLEGGTGEYGYTF. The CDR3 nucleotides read TGTGCCAGCAGCTTAGAAGGGGGAACAGGGGAGTATGGCTACACCTTC. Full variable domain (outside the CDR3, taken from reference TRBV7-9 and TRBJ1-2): DTGVSQNPRHKITKRGQNVTFRCDPISEHNRLYWYRQTLGQGPEFLTYFQNEAQLEKSRLLSDRFSAERPKGSFSTLEIQRTEQGDSAMYLCASSLEGGTGEYGYTFGSGTRLTVV.

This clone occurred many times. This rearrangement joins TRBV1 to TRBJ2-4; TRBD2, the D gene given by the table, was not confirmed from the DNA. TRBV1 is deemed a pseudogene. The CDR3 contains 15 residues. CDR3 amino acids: CTSSERCLAKNIQYF. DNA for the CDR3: TGCACCAGCAGCGAGCGGTGTCTAGCCAAAAACATTCAGTACTTC.

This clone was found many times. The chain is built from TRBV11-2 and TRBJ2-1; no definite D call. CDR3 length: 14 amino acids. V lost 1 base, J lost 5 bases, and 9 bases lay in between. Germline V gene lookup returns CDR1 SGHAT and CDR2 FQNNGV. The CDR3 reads CASSLASRDNEQFF. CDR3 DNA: TGTGCCAGCAGCTTAGCCTCAAGAGACAATGAGCAGTTCTTC.

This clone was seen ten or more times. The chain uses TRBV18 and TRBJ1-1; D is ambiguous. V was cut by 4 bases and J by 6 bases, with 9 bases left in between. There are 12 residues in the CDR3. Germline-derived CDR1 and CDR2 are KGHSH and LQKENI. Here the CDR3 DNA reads TGTGCCAGCTCACGGGTAGAGGCTGAAGCTTTCTTT. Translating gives CASSRVEAEAFF.

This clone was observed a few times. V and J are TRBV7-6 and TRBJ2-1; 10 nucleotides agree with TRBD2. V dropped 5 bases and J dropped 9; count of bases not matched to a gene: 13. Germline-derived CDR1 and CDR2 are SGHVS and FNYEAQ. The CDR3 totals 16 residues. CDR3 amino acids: CASSHGASGSEGEQFF. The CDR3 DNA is TGTGCCAGCAGCCACGGGGCTAGCGGGAGCGAGGGTGAGCAGTTCTTC.

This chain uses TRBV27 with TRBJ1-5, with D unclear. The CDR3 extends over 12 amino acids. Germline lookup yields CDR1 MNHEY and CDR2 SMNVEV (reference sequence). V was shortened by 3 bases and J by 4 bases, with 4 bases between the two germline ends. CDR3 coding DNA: TGTGCCAGCAGTTTCGGGAATCAGCCCCAGCATTTT. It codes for CASSFGNQPQHF.

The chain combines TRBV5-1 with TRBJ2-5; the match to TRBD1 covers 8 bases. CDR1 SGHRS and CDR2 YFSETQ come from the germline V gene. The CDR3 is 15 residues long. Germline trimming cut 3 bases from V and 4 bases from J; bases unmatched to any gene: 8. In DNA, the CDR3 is TGCGCCAGCAGCTACATGCTGGACAGGGCAGAGACCCAGTACTTC. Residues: CASSYMLDRAETQYF.